The sequence of this TCR beta chain was determined in a study of TIL therapy for anti-PD-1-resistant metastatic lung cancer. Time point indicated: pre-treatment sample, taken before nivolumab and TIL therapy. Most excised metastases sampled were pleural nodules or supraclavicular lymph nodes. V lost 4 bases to trimming and J lost 9 bases, with 17 bases between them. The CDR3 runs 15 residues. From germline, CDR1 is SGDLS and CDR2 YYNGEE. This was the immunoSEQ v3 assay. Libraries were sequenced to about 2 million read pairs (survey) or roughly 5-6.5 million (deep). Here immunoSEQ multiplex PCR was the method, and the copy in TCRdb shows in-frame clones only, minus some. The sample yields about 25,000 clones, roughly two thirds seen once.

The sample consisted of tumor tissue, taken at baseline. This clonotype originated in a person aged 25-79 years with non-small cell lung cancer. The chain couples TRBV9 to TRBJ1-6, with D maybe TRBD1 (5 bases). CDR3: CASSPSLTDSSPLHF. CDR3 DNA sequence: TGTGCCAGCAGCCCCTCTCTGACAGATAGTTCACCCCTCCACTTT.